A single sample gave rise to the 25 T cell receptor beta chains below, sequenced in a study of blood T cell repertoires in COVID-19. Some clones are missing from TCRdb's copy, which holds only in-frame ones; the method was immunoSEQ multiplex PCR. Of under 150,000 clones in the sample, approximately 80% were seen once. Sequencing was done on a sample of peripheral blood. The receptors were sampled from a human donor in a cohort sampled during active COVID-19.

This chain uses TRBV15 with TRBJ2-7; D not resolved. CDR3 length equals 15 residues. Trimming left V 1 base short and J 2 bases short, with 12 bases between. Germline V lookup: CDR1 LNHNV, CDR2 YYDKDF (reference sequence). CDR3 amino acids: CATSRGPRGTYEQYF. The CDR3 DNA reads TGTGCCACCAGCAGAGGACCACGCGGAACCTACGAGCAGTACTTC. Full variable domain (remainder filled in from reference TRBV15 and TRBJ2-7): DAMVIQNPRYQVTQFGKPVTLSCSQTLNHNVMYWYQQKSSQAPKLLFHYYDKDFNNEADTPDNFQSRRPNTSFCFLDIRSPGLGDTAMYLCATSRGPRGTYEQYFGPGTRLTVT.

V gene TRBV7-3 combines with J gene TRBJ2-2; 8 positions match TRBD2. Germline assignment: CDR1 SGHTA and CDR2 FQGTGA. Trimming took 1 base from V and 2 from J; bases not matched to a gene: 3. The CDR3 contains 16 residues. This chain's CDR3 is CASSLSSGVNTGELFF. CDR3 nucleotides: TGTGCCAGCAGCTTAAGTAGCGGGGTAAACACCGGGGAGCTGTTTTTT.

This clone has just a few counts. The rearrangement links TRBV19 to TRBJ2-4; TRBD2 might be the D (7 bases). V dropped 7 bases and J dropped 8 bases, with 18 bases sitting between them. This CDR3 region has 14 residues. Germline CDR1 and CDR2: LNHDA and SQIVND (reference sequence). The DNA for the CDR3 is TGTGCCAGTACCCCACGGGGGGCCGGGGACATTCAGTACTTC. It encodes CASTPRGAGDIQYF.

The CDR3 here is CASSALAGEFTGELFF. The CDR3 DNA reads TGTGCCAGCAGCGCTCTAGCGGGGGAGTTCACCGGGGAGCTGTTTTTT. The chain uses TRBV7-3 and TRBJ2-2; TRBD2 matches 10 bases. The junction had 7 bases not matched to a gene; V was cut back by 5 bases and J by 4 bases. The CDR3 totals 16 residues. Germline V gene data show CDR1 as SGHTA and CDR2 as FQGTGA.

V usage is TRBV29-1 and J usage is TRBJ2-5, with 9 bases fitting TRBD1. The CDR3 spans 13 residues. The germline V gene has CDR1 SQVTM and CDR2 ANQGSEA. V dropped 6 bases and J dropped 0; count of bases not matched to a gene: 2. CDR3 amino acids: CSVRTGDQETQYF. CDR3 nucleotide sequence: TGCAGCGTAAGGACAGGGGACCAAGAGACCCAGTACTTC. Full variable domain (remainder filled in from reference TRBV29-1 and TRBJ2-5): SAVISQKPSRDICQRGTSLTIQCQVDSQVTMMFWYRQQPGQSLTLIATANQGSEATYESGFVIDKFPISRPNLTFSTLTVSNMSPEDSSIYLCSVRTGDQETQYFGPGTRLLVL.

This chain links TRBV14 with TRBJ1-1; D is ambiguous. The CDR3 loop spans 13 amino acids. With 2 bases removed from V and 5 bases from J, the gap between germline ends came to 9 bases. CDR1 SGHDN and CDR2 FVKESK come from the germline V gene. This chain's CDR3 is CASSQYLDTEAFF. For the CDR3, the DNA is TGTGCCAGCAGCCAATATTTAGATACTGAAGCTTTCTTT.

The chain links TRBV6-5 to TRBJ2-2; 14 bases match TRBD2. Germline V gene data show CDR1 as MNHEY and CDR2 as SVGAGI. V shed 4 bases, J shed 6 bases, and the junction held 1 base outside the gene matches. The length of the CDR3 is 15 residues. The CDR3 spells CASSSGLAGAGELFF. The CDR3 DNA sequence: TGTGCCAGCAGTTCGGGACTAGCGGGAGCCGGGGAGCTGTTTTTT.

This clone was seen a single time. The CDR3 spells CAIGTQETQYF. The CDR3 DNA sequence: TGTGCCATTGGGACACAGGAGACCCAGTACTTC. The chain couples TRBV19 to TRBJ2-5, with a weak D call TRBD1 (6 bases). Trimming pared 10 bases from V and 5 bases from J, leaving 11 bases between. This CDR3 spans 11 amino acids. Germline CDR1 is LNHDA and CDR2 is SQIVND (reference sequence).

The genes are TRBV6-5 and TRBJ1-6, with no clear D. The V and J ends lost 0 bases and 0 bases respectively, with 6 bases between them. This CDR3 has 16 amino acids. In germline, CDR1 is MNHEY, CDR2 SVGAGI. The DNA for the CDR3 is TGTGCCAGCAGTTACTCCCCGAGCTCCTATAATTCACCCCTCCACTTT. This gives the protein CASSYSPSSYNSPLHF.

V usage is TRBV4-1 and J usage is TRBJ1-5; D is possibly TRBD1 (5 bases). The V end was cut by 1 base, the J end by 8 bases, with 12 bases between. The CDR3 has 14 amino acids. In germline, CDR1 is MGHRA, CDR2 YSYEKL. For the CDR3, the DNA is TGCGCCAGCAGCCAAGGACAGTTTCGGGAGCCCCAGCATTTT. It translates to CASSQGQFREPQHF.

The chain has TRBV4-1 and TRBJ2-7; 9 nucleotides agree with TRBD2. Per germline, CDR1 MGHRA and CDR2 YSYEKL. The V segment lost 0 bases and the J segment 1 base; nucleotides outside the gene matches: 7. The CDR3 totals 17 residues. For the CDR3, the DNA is TGCGCCAGCAGCCAAGATCCCACTAGCGGGCGGTCCTACGAGCAGTACTTC. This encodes CASSQDPTSGRSYEQYF.

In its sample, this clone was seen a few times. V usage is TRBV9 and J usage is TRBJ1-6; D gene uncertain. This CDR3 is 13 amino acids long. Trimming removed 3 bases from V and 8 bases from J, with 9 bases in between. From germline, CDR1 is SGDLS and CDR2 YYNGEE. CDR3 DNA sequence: TGTGCCAGCAGCGCTTATTCTGATTCACCCCTCCACTTT. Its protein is CASSAYSDSPLHF.

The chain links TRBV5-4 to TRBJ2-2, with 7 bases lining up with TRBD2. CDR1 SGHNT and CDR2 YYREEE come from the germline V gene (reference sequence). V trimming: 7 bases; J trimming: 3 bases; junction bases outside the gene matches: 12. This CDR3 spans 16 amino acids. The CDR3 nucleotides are TGTGCCAGCGGCGAAGAAGCGGGGAGCGACACCGGGGAGCTGTTTTTT. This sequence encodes CASGEEAGSDTGELFF.

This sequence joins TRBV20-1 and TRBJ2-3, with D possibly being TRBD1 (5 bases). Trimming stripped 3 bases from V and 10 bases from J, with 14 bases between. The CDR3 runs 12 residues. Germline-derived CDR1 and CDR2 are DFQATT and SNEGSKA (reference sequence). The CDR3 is CSASISREAQYF. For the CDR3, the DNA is TGCAGTGCTAGTATTTCCAGGGAAGCGCAGTATTTT.

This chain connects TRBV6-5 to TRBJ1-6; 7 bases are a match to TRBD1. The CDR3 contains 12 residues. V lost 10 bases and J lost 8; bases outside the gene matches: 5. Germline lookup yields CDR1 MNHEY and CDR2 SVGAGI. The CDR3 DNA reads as TGTGCCATACGACAGGGCCATTCACCCCTCCACTTT. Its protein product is CAIRQGHSPLHF.

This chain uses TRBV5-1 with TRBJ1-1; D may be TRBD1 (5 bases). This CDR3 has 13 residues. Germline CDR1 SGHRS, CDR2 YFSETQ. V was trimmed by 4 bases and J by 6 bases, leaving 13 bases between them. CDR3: CASSVRGTAEAFF. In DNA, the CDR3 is TGCGCCAGCAGCGTCCGGGGGACTGCTGAAGCTTTCTTT.

The CDR3: CATSRYRGSGGADTQYF. CDR3 DNA: TGTGCCACCAGCAGATACCGGGGTAGCGGGGGGGCAGATACGCAGTATTTT. V gene TRBV15 combines with J gene TRBJ2-3; 11 nucleotides agree with TRBD2. The CDR3 spans 17 residues. V shed 2 bases, J shed 4 bases, and the junction held 8 bases outside the gene matches. Germline V gene sequence: CDR1 LNHNV, CDR2 YYDKDF (reference sequence).

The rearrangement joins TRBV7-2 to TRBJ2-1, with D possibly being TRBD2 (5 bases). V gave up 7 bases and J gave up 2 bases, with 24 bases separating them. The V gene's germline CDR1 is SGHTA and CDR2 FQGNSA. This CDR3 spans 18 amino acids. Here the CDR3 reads CASIPSSSGNMAYNEQFF. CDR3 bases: TGTGCCAGCATCCCTTCGTCCAGCGGAAATATGGCCTACAATGAGCAGTTCTTC.

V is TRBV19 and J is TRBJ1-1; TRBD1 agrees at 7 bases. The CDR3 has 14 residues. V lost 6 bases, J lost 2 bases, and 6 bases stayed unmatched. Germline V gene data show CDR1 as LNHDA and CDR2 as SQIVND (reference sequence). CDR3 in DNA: TGTGCCAGTAGGACCGGGACAGAAAACACTGAAGCTTTCTTT. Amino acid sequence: CASRTGTENTEAFF.

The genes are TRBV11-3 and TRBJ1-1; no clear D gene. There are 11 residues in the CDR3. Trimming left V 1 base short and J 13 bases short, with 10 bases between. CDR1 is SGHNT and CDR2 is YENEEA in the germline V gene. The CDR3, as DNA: TGTGCCAGCAGCTTAGGAGATAGTGTTTTCTTT. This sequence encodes CASSLGDSVFF.

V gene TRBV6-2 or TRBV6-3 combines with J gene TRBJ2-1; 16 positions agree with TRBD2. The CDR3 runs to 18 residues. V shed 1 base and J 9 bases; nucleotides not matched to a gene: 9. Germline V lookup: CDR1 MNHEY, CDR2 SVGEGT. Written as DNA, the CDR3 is TGTGCCAGCAGTTACTGGGGACTAGCGGGGGGGAGAGTCCTTGAGCAGTTCTTC. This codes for CASSYWGLAGGRVLEQFF.

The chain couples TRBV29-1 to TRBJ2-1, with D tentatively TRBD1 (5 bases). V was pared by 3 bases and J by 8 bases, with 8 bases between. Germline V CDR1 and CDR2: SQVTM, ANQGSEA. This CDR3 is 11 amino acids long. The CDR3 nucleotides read TGCAGCGTTGACAGGGCGGATGAGCAGTTCTTC. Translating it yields CSVDRADEQFF.

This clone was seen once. The CDR3 loop is CASSLSPFTGEWQPQHF. CDR3 bases: TGTGCCAGCAGCTTAAGTCCGTTTACAGGGGAATGGCAGCCCCAGCATTTT. The chain links TRBV7-6 to TRBJ1-5, with 7 bases matching TRBD1. The ends lost 2 bases at V and 7 bases at J; junction bases unmatched: 14. Germline V gene lookup returns CDR1 SGHVS and CDR2 FNYEAQ. The CDR3 totals 17 residues.

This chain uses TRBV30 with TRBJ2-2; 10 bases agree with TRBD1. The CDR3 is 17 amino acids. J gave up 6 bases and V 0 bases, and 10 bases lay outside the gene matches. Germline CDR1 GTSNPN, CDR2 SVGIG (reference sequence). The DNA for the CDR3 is TGTGCCTGGAGTGTACGACAGGGGGCGCGGAGTTCCGGGGAGCTGTTTTTT. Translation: CAWSVRQGARSSGELFF.

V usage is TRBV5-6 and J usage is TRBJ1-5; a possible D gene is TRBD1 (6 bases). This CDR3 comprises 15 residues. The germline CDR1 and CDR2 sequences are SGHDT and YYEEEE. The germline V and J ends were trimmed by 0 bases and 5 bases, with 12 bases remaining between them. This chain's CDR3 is CASSLGGPFDQPQHF. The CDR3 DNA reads TGTGCCAGCAGCTTGGGGGGGCCTTTTGATCAGCCCCAGCATTTT.